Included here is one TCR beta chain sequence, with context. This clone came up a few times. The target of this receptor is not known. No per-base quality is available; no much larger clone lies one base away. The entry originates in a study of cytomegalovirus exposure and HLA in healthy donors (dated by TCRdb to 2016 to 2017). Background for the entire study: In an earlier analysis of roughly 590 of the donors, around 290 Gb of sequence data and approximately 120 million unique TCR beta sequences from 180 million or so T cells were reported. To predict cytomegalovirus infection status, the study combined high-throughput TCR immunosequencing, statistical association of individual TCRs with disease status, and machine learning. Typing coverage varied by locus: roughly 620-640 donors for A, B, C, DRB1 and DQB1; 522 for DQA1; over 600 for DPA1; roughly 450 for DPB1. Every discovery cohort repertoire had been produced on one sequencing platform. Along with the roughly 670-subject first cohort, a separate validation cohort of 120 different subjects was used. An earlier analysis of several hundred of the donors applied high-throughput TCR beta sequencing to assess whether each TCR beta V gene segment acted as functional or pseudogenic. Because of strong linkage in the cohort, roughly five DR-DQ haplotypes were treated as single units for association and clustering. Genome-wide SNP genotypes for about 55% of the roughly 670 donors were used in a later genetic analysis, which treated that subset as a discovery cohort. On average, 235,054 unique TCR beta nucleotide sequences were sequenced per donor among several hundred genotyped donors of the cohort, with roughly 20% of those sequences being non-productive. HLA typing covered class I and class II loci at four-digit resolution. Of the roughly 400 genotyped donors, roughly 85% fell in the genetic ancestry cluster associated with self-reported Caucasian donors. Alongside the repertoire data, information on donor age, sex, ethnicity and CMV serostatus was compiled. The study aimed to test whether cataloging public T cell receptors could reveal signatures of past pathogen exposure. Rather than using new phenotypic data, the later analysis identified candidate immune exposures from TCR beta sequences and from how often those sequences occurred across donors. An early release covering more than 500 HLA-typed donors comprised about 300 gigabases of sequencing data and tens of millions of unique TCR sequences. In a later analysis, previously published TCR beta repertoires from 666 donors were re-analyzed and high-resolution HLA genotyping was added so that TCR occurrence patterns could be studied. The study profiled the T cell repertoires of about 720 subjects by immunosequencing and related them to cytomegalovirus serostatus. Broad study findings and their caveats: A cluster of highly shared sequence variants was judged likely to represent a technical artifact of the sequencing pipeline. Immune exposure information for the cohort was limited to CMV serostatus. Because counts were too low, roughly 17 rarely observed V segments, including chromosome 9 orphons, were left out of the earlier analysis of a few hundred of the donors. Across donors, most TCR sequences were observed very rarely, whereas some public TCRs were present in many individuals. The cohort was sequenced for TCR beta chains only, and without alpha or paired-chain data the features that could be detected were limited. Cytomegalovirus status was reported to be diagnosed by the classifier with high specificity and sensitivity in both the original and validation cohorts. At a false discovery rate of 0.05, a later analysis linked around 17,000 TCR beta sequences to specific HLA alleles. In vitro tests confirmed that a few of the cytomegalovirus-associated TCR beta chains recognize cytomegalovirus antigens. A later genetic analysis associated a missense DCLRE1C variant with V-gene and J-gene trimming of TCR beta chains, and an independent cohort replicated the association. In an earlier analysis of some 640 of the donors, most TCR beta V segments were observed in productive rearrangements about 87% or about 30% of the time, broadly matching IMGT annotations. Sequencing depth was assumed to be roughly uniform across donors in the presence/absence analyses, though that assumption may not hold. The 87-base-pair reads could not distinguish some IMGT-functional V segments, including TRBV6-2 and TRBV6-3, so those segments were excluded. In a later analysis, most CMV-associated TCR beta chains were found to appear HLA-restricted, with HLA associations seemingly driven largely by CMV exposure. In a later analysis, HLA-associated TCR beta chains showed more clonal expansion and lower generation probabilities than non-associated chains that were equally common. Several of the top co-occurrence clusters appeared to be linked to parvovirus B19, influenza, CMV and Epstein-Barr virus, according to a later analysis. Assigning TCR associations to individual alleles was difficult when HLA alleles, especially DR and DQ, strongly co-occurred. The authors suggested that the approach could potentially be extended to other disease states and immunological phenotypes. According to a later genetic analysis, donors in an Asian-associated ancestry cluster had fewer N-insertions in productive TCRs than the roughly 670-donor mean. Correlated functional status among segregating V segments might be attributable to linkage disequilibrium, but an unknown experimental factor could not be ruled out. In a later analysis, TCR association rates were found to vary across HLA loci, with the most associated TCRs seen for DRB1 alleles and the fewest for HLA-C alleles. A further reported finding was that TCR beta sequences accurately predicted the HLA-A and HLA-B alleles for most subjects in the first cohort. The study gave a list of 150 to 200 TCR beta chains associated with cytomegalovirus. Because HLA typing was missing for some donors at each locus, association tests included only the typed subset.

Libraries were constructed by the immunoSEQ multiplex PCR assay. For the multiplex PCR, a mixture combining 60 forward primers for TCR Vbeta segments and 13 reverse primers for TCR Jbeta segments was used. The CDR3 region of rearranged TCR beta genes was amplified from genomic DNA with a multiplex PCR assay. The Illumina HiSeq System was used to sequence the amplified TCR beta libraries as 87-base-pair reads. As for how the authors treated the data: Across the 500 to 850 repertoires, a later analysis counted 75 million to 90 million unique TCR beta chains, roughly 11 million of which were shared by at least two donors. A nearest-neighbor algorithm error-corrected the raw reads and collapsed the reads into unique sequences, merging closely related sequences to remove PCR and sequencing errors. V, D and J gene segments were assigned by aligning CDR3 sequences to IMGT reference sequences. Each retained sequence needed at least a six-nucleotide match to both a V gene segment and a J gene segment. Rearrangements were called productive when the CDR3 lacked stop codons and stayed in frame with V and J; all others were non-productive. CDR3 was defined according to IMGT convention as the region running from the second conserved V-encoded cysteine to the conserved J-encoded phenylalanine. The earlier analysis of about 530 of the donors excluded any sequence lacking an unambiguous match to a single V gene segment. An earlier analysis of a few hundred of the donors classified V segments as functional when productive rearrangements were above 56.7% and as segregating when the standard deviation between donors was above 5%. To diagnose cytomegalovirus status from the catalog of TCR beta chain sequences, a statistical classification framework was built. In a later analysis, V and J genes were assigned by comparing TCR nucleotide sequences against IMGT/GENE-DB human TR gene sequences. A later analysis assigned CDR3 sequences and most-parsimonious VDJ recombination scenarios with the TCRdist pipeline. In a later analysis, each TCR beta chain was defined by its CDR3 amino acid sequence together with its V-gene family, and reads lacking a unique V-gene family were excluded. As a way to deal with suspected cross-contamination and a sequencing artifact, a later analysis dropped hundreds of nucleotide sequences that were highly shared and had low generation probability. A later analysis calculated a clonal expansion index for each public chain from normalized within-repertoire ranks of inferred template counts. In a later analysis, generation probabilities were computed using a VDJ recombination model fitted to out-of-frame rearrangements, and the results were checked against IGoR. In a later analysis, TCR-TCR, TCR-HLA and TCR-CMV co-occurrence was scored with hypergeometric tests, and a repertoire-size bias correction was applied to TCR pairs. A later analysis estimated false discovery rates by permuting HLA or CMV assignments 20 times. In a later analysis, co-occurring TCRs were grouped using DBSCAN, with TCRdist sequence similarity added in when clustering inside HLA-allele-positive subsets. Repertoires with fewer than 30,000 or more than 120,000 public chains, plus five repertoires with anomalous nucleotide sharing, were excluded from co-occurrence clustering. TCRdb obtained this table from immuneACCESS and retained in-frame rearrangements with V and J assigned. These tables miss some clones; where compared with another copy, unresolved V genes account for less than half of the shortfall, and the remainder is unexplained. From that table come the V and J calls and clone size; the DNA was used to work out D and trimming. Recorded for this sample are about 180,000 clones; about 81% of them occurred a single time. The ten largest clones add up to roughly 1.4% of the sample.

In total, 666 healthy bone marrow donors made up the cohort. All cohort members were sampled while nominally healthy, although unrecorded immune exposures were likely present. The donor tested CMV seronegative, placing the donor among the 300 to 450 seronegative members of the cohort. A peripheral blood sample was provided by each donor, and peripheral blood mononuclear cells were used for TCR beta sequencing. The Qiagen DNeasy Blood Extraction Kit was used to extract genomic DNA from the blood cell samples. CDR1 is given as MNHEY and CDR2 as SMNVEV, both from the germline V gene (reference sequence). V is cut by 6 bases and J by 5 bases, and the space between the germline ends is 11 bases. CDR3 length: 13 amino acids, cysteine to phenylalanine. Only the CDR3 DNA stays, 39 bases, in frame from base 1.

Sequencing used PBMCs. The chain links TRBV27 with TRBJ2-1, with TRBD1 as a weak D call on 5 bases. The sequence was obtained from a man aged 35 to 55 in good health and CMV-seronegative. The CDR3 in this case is CASRLADNNEQFF. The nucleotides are TGTGCCAGCAGGCTGGCGGACAACAATGAGCAGTTCTTC.